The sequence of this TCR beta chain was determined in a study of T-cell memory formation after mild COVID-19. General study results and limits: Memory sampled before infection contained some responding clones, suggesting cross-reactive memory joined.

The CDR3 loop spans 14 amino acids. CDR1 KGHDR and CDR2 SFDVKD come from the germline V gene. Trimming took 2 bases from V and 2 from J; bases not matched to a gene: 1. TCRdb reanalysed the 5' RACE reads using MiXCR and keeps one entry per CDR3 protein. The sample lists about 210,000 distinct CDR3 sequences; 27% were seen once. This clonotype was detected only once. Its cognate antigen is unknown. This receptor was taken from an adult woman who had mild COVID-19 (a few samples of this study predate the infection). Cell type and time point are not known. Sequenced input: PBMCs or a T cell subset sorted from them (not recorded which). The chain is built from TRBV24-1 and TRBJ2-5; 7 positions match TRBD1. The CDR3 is CATSDWDSQETQYF. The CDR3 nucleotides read TGTGCCACCAGTGATTGGGACAGTCAAGAGACCCAGTACTTC.